A single sample is the source of the 29 T cell receptor beta chains below, sequenced in a study of T-cell reconstitution after alpha-beta-depleted transplantation in children (dated by TCRdb to 2016 to 2017). Library preparation employed PCR. The instrument given in TCRdb is Illumina HiSeq 2500. Molecular barcoding was employed in the preparation of TCR libraries, with unique molecular identifiers being used to normalize TCRbeta repertoire quantification. In-frame beta chains were kept once TCRdb had trimmed the public reads at Q25 with fastp and called clones with MiXCR. Each entry is one CDR3 protein sequence, shown with its most common DNA and genes. Within this sample are roughly 500,000 distinct CDR3 sequences, with around 18% of them counted one time only. Of the sample, 3.3% is held by the ten largest clones. The sample in question was PBMCs from the stem cell graft donor, obtained from the stem cell graft. The source of these receptors is a human donor who donated a stem cell graft to a child with acute lymphoblastic leukemia.

V gene TRBV29-1 combines with J gene TRBJ1-3, with TRBD1 identical over 11 bases. CDR1 is SQVTM and CDR2 is ANQGSEA in the germline V gene. There are 13 residues in the CDR3. J was trimmed by 5 bases and V by 7 bases; bases with no gene match: 4. CDR3 bases: TGCAGCGCTTCGGACAGGGGGCGAAACACCATATATTTT. Translated, it gives CSASDRGRNTIYF.

V and J are TRBV27 and TRBJ1-2; D is unresolved. This CDR3 region has 16 residues. Germline values: CDR1 MNHEY, CDR2 SMNVEV (reference sequence). The ends were cut back, 2 bases at V and 1 base at J, with 14 bases in the middle. As DNA, the CDR3 is TGTGCCAGCAGTTTACGGCAAGAAATAATTAACTATGGCTACACCTTC. Translation: CASSLRQEIINYGYTF.

This chain connects TRBV5-1 to TRBJ1-2, with D maybe TRBD1 (5 bases). CDR3 size: 13 residues. Germline CDR1 reads SGHRS; CDR2 reads YFSETQ. Between the trimmed V and J ends, which lost 4 bases and 3 bases, there was a span of 10 bases. CDR3 sequence reads: CASSHDSYYGYTF. As DNA, the CDR3 is TGCGCCAGCAGCCACGACAGCTACTATGGCTACACCTTC.

This clonotype was picked up a small number of times. This chain's CDR3 is CASSRLAGGTGDTQYF. The CDR3, as DNA: TGTGCCAGCAGCCGACTAGCGGGAGGGACTGGAGATACGCAGTATTTT. This chain connects TRBV12-3 or TRBV12-4 to TRBJ2-3, with 14 bases fitting TRBD2. CDR3 length: 16 amino acids. V lost 6 bases and J lost 5; bases outside the gene matches: 7.

This clonotype was picked up a small number of times. The chain recombines TRBV4-1 with TRBJ1-5, with 9 bases lining up with TRBD1. V lost 4 bases, J lost 2 bases, and 9 bases stayed unmatched. CDR3 size: 17 residues. Germline loops: CDR1 MGHRA, CDR2 YSYEKL. The CDR3 protein is CASSLSTGGAGNQPQHF. In DNA, the CDR3 is TGCGCCAGCAGCCTCTCAACAGGGGGCGCTGGCAATCAGCCCCAGCATTTT.

The chain combines TRBV12-3 or TRBV12-4 with TRBJ2-1, with D hard to call. CDR3 length equals 12 residues. With 1 base removed from V and 7 bases from J, the gap between germline ends came to 5 bases. CDR3 nucleotides: TGTGCCAGCAGTTTAGTAATAAATGAGCAGTTCTTC. Translated, it gives CASSLVINEQFF.

This clonotype has a handful of counts. The chain carries TRBV2 and TRBJ2-7; no clear D gene. V lost 0 bases and J lost 4, with 10 bases in between. Germline loops: CDR1 SNHLY, CDR2 FYNNEI. This CDR3 region has 14 residues. The CDR3 region is CASSEAGRLYEQYF. Written as DNA, the CDR3 is TGTGCCAGCAGTGAAGCGGGCCGACTTTACGAGCAGTACTTC.

The CDR3 bases are TGCGCCAGCAGCCGAAGCCGGGGACAGGGCCGGGGGCCTTACAATGAGCAGTTCTTC. It translates to CASSRSRGQGRGPYNEQFF. The chain recombines TRBV5-1 with TRBJ2-1; TRBD1 matches 9 bases. CDR3 size: 19 residues. Losses at the gene ends were 4 bases for V and 4 bases for J; bases not matched to a gene: 18. In germline, CDR1 is SGHRS, CDR2 YFSETQ.

The chain is built from TRBV29-1 and TRBJ2-1, with 9 bases identical to TRBD1. With V trimmed by 4 bases and J by 6 bases, 7 bases remained unmatched. The CDR3 covers 14 residues. Germline V gene sequence: CDR1 SQVTM, CDR2 ANQGSEA. The CDR3 sequence: CSVVGQGGGNEQFF. DNA for the CDR3: TGCAGCGTTGTGGGACAGGGTGGAGGCAATGAGCAGTTCTTC.

The chain is built from TRBV29-1 and TRBJ1-3; the D is unclear. V was shortened by 6 bases and J by 2 bases, with 8 bases between the two germline ends. The CDR3 consists of 12 residues. Per germline, CDR1 SQVTM and CDR2 ANQGSEA. CDR3 in amino acids: CSVDGTGNTIYF. CDR3 DNA sequence: TGCAGCGTGGACGGAACTGGAAACACCATATATTTT.

The chain carries TRBV27 and TRBJ1-5; D is undetermined. Germline CDR1 is MNHEY and CDR2 is SMNVEV (reference sequence). The V gene lost 4 bases and the J gene lost 2 bases, with 9 bases spanning the gap. This CDR3 is 14 amino acids long. The CDR3 loop reads CASSSRSRNQPQHF. The CDR3 DNA is TGTGCCAGCAGTTCAAGGTCGCGCAATCAGCCCCAGCATTTT.

V usage is TRBV5-1 and J usage is TRBJ1-1; no clear D. V was shortened by 0 bases and J by 4 bases, with 13 bases between the two germline ends. Germline assignment: CDR1 SGHRS and CDR2 YFSETQ. The CDR3 extends over 15 amino acids. The CDR3 spells CASSLEGSSGTEAFF. In DNA form, the CDR3 reads TGCGCCAGCAGCTTGGAAGGGTCGAGTGGCACTGAAGCTTTCTTT.

The chain carries TRBV7-9 and TRBJ2-7, with a possible D match to TRBD2 (6 bases). Trimming cost V 1 base and J 7 bases, with 11 bases left between them. Looked up from germline, CDR1 is SEHNR and CDR2 is FQNEAQ (reference sequence). This CDR3 has 13 residues. CDR3 sequence reads: CASSLVGGREQYF. The CDR3, as DNA: TGTGCCAGCAGCTTAGTGGGGGGTAGGGAGCAGTACTTC.

The rearrangement uses TRBV20-1 and TRBJ1-1; TRBD1 matches at 8 bases. The CDR3 has 13 amino acids. Trimming cost V 5 bases and J 1 base; bases outside gene matches: 3. Germline assignment: CDR1 DFQATT and CDR2 SNEGSKA (reference sequence). The CDR3 sequence is CSAPGTGNTEAFF. Here the CDR3 DNA reads TGCAGTGCTCCCGGGACAGGGAACACTGAAGCTTTCTTT.

The CDR3 protein is CASSWAGTDTQYF. The DNA of the CDR3 is TGTGCCAGCTCCTGGGCCGGCACAGATACGCAGTATTTT. V gene TRBV12-3 or TRBV12-4 combines with J gene TRBJ2-3; no clear D gene. The CDR3 sequence is 13 residues long. The ends were cut back, 8 bases at V and 1 base at J, with 10 bases in the middle.

The rearrangement uses TRBV4-1 and TRBJ1-1; TRBD1 matches at 7 bases. The length of the CDR3 is 15 residues. Germline lookup yields CDR1 MGHRA and CDR2 YSYEKL. V lost 0 bases to trimming and J lost 5 bases; unmatched junction nucleotides: 6. CDR3 coding DNA: TGCGCCAGCAGCCAAGAATCCGACAGGGAGACTGAAGCTTTCTTT. This codes for CASSQESDRETEAFF.

This CDR3 reads CASSLGGSLSYEQYF. The DNA of the CDR3 is TGTGCCAGCAGCCTTGGGGGCAGCTTATCCTACGAGCAGTACTTC. V usage is TRBV7-3 and J usage is TRBJ2-7; D is possibly TRBD1 (6 bases). This CDR3 region has 15 residues. V was trimmed by 5 bases and J by 1 base, leaving 15 bases between them. The germline gives CDR1 SGHTA, CDR2 FQGTGA. Drawing the rest from reference TRBV7-3 and TRBJ2-7, the complete variable domain is GAGVSQTPSNKVTEKGKYVELRCDPISGHTALYWYRQSLGQGPEFLIYFQGTGAADDSGLPNDRFFAVRPEGSVSTLKIQRTERGDSAVYLCASSLGGSLSYEQYFGPGTRLTVT.

CDR3 in amino acids: CAISEFTYEQYF. CDR3 nucleotides: TGTGCCATCAGTGAGTTCACCTACGAGCAGTACTTC. This sequence joins TRBV10-3 and TRBJ2-7; D gene uncertain. Looked up from germline, CDR1 is ENHRY and CDR2 is SYGVKD. Trimming left V 1 base short and J 2 bases short, with 3 bases between. The CDR3 is 12 residues long.

This rearrangement joins TRBV6-4 to TRBJ2-1; TRBD2 matches at 9 bases. The CDR3 has 13 amino acids. Germline trimming cut 4 bases from V and 6 bases from J; bases unmatched to any gene: 1. Per germline, CDR1 MRHNA and CDR2 SNTAGT. The CDR3 DNA reads TGTGCCAGCAGTGGGACTAGCGTCAATGAGCAGTTCTTC. Protein product: CASSGTSVNEQFF.

The chain joins TRBV12-3 or TRBV12-4 to TRBJ1-1; TRBD1 aligns across 9 bases. V was clipped by 8 bases and J by 5 bases; unmatched bases: 9. The CDR3 totals 14 residues. The CDR3 loop is CASAPDRGGTEAFF. Here the CDR3 DNA reads TGTGCCAGCGCCCCGGACAGGGGAGGGACTGAAGCTTTCTTT.

This clonotype has only a few counts. The chain links TRBV2 to TRBJ2-1; the D is unclear. The V and J ends lost 8 bases and 0 bases respectively, with 8 bases between them. The CDR3 sequence is 13 residues long. From germline, CDR1 is SNHLY and CDR2 FYNNEI. CDR3 sequence: CASAWSSYNEQFF. The CDR3 nucleotides read TGTGCCAGCGCATGGAGCTCCTACAATGAGCAGTTCTTC.

The chain couples TRBV12-3 or TRBV12-4 to TRBJ2-7; the match to TRBD1 covers 9 bases. The CDR3 has 14 amino acids. V shed 7 bases, J shed 3 bases, and the junction held 7 bases outside the gene matches. CDR3 protein: CASTPGQGFYEQYF. As DNA, the CDR3 is TGTGCCAGCACCCCGGGACAGGGATTCTACGAGCAGTACTTC.

The rearrangement joins TRBV6-1 to TRBJ2-1, with 12 positions matching TRBD2. The CDR3 totals 14 residues. V gave up 4 bases and J gave up 9 bases; unmatched junction bases: 4. CDR1 and CDR2 (germline): MNHNS, SASEGT. The CDR3, as DNA: TGTGCCAGCAGTGGACTAGCGGGAGCTCCTGAGCAGTTCTTC. This translates into CASSGLAGAPEQFF.

J is TRBJ2-7 and V is TRBV7-9, with D possibly being TRBD1 (5 bases). Germline values: CDR1 SEHNR, CDR2 FQNEAQ (reference sequence). CDR3 length: 13 residues. V gave up 1 base and J gave up 12 bases, with 16 bases separating them. The CDR3, as DNA: TGTGCCAGCAGCTTAGATCCGGGCACCCAGGGGTACTTC. Translating gives CASSLDPGTQGYF.

The V and J genes are TRBV18 and TRBJ1-4; 8 bases agree with TRBD1. The CDR3 loop spans 13 amino acids. Germline lookup yields CDR1 KGHSH and CDR2 LQKENI. V gave up 5 bases and J gave up 8 bases; unmatched junction bases: 4. Here the CDR3 reads CASSARQGEKLFF. CDR3 nucleotide sequence: TGTGCCAGCTCAGCTCGACAGGGGGAAAAACTGTTTTTT.

This clonotype was seen many times. The chain is built from TRBV7-9 and TRBJ1-1, with D maybe TRBD1 (5 bases). CDR3 size: 14 residues. In germline, CDR1 is SEHNR, CDR2 FQNEAQ (reference sequence). The V end lost 5 bases, the J end lost 7 bases, and 17 bases lay between the germline ends. The CDR3 DNA reads as TGTGCCAGCAGCCCTCCGGGGGGGTGGCGTGAAGCTTTCTTT. This gives the protein CASSPPGGWREAFF.

This clonotype was seen more than once but under ten times. The chain has TRBV5-1 and TRBJ2-7; 10 bases are shared with TRBD2. The germline CDR1 and CDR2 sequences are SGHRS and YFSETQ. The CDR3 sequence is 15 residues long. V lost 4 bases, J lost 2 bases, and 6 bases stayed unmatched. In DNA, the CDR3 is TGCGCCAGCAGCCGAACCCTAGCGGGAGCCTACGAGCAGTACTTC. It codes for CASSRTLAGAYEQYF.

The chain uses TRBV5-1 and TRBJ2-2, with D perhaps TRBD2 (5 bases). CDR1 and CDR2 from the germline V gene are SGHRS and YFSETQ. The germline V and J ends were trimmed by 4 bases and 1 base, with 14 bases remaining between them. The CDR3 totals 16 residues. The CDR3 nucleotides are TGCGCCAGCAGCCATCTAGCCGGGCTGAACACCGGGGAGCTGTTTTTT. Its protein is CASSHLAGLNTGELFF.

The chain is built from TRBV6-5 and TRBJ1-1; the D is unclear. V lost 0 bases to trimming and J lost 1 base, with 6 bases between them. Germline assignment: CDR1 MNHEY and CDR2 SVGAGI. The length of the CDR3 is 14 residues. The CDR3 region has the DNA TGTGCCAGCAGTTACTCGTGGGGGAACACTGAAGCTTTCTTT. It codes for CASSYSWGNTEAFF.